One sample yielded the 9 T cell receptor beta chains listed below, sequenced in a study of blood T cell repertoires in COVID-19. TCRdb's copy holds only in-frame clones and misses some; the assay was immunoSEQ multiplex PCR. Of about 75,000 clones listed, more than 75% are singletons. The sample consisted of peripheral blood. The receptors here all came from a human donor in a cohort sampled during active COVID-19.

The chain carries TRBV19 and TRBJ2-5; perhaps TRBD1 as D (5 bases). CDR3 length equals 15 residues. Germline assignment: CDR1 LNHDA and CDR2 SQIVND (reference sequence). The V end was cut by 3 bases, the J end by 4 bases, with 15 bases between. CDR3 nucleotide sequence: TGTGCCAGTAGTATTATGTGGCAGGGTGGAGAGACCCAGTACTTC. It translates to CASSIMWQGGETQYF.

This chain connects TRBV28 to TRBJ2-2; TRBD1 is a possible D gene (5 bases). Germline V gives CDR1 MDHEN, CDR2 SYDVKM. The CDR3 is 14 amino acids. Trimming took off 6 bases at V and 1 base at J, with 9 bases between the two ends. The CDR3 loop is CASRPDRNTGELFF. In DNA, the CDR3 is TGTGCCAGCAGGCCCGACAGGAACACCGGGGAGCTGTTTTTT.

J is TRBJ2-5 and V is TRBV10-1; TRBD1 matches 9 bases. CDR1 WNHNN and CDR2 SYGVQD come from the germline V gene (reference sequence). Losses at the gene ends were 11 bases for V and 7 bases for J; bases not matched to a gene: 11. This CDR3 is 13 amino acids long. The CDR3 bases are TGCGCCGGCTACAGGGGGCGGCGTGGGACCCAGTACTTC. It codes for CAGYRGRRGTQYF.

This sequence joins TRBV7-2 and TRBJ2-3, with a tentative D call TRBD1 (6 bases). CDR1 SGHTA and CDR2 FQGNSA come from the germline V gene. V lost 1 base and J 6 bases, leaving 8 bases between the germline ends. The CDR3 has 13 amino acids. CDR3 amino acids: CASSLGGQDTQYF. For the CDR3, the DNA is TGTGCCAGCAGCTTAGGGGGGCAGGATACGCAGTATTTT.

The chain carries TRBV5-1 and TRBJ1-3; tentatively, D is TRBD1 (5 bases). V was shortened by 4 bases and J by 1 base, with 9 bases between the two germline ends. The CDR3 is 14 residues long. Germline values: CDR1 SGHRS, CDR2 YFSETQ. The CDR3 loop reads CASSGGDSGNTIYF. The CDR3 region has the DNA TGCGCCAGCAGCGGGGGGGATTCTGGAAACACCATATATTTT. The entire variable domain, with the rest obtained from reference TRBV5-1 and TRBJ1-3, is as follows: KAGVTQTPRYLIKTRGQQVTLSCSPISGHRSVSWYQQTPGQGLQFLFEYFSETQRNKGNFPGRFSGRQFSNSRSEMNVSTLELGDSALYLCASSGGDSGNTIYFGEGSWLTVV.

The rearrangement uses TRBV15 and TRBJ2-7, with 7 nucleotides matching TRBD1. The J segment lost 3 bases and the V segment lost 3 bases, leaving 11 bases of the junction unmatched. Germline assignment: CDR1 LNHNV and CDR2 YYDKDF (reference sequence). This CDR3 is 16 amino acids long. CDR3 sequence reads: CATSSGRTGWNYEQYF. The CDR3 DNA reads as TGTGCCACCAGCAGCGGTAGGACAGGATGGAACTACGAGCAGTACTTC. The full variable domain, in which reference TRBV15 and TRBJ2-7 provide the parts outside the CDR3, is DAMVIQNPRYQVTQFGKPVTLSCSQTLNHNVMYWYQQKSSQAPKLLFHYYDKDFNNEADTPDNFQSRRPNTSFCFLDIRSPGLGDTAMYLCATSSGRTGWNYEQYFGPGTRLTVT.

This CDR3 is CASSGTGDGNEQFF. The CDR3 nucleotides read TGTGCCAGCAGCGGGACAGGGGATGGCAATGAGCAGTTCTTC. V is TRBV9 and J is TRBJ2-1; TRBD1 matches at 9 bases. The CDR3 is 14 residues long. CDR1 SGDLS and CDR2 YYNGEE come from the germline V gene. Germline trimming cut 3 bases from V and 6 bases from J; bases unmatched to any gene: 4.

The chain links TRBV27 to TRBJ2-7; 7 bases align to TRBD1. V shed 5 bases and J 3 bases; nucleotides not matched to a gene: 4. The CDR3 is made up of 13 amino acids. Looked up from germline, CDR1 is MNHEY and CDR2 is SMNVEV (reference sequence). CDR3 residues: CASSHGQDYEQYF. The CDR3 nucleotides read TGTGCCAGCAGTCATGGACAGGACTACGAGCAGTACTTC.

The CDR3 here is CASSLLPTSGGYNEQFF. The CDR3 region has the DNA TGCGCCAGCAGCTTGCTCCCTACTAGCGGGGGTTACAATGAGCAGTTCTTC. The V and J genes are TRBV5-1 and TRBJ2-1; 11 nucleotides align to TRBD2. This CDR3 region has 17 residues. Trimming cost V 1 base and J 4 bases; bases outside gene matches: 7. Germline CDR1 is SGHRS and CDR2 is YFSETQ.